This TCR beta chain was recorded in a study of T cells after yellow fever vaccination. Background on the study: The SMART-Seq v4 Ultra Low Input method served to prepare the low-cell-number fractions. Study-wide points: Subsequent booster samples again held most clones from primary vaccination (roughly 95% CD4, roughly 90% CD8). Among all clonotypes, a small share was observed in both CD4 and CD8 compartments.

The CDR3 runs to 14 residues. The germline V gene has CDR1 SGHRS and CDR2 YFSETQ. Trimming left V 0 bases short and J 1 base short, with 7 bases between. TCR cDNA, made by 5'RACE template switching, carried an added universal primer site and UMIs. TCRdb reanalysed the 5' RACE reads using MiXCR and keeps one entry per CDR3 protein. The sample contains 310,000 or so distinct CDR3 sequences, around 4% of which appear only once. This clonotype was detected ten times or more. Its cognate antigen is unknown. This chain links TRBV5-1 with TRBJ2-5; D is possibly TRBD1 or TRBD2 (5 bases each). This clonotype was obtained from a man between 18 and 29 years old who received the YFV17D yellow fever vaccine. Material: PBMCs, obtained on the day of the yellow fever booster vaccination. As DNA, the CDR3 is TGCGCCAGCAGCTTGGGGGGGATCCAAGAGACCCAGTACTTC. Its protein product is CASSLGGIQETQYF.